The rows below give T cell receptor beta chains drawn from one sample of a study. TCRdb re-analysed the 5' RACE reads in MiXCR, keeping a single row per CDR3 protein. The sample includes around 9,100 distinct CDR3 sequences, roughly 60% of them seen just once. Sequences were obtained from tumor-infiltrating memory CD4+ T cells sorted from the breast tumor. These receptors were collected from a female donor with breast cancer. Each CDR3 is given with its conserved first and last residue. Each record gives: V gene, J gene, clone size, D gene, CDR3 DNA, CDR3 protein. A D gene is named only where the DNA matches it firmly. Clone sizes are given selectively: once, few, many, or a class where the clone is expanded.

V gene: TRBV11-3; J gene: TRBJ2-3; clone size: few; D gene: .; CDR3 DNA: TGTGCCAGCAGCTTACCAGGAGGAGATACGCAGTATTTT; CDR3 protein: CASSLPGGDTQYF
V gene: TRBV30; J gene: TRBJ2-5; clone size: .; D gene: .; CDR3 DNA: TGTGCCTGGAGTGCACAGGGTATGACAGAGACCCAGTACTTC; CDR3 protein: CAWSAQGMTETQYF
V gene: TRBV27; J gene: TRBJ2-3; clone size: once; D gene: .; CDR3 DNA: TGTGCCAGCAGTTCCAGGGGTCGGGTAGATACGCAGTATTTT; CDR3 protein: CASSSRGRVDTQYF
V gene: TRBV5-1; J gene: TRBJ2-3; clone size: .; D gene: TRBD2; CDR3 DNA: TGCGCCAGCAGCAAAAACCTGGGAGCTAGCGGCGATACGCAGTATTTT; CDR3 protein: CASSKNLGASGDTQYF
V gene: TRBV5-1; J gene: TRBJ1-4; clone size: few; D gene: TRBD1; CDR3 DNA: TGCGCCAGCAGCCCGACAGGGGAATCGACTAATGAAAAACTGTTTTTT; CDR3 protein: CASSPTGESTNEKLFF
V gene: TRBV3-1; J gene: TRBJ1-1; clone size: .; D gene: .; CDR3 DNA: TGTGCCAGCAGCCAAGATTGGGGCGGGACTGAAGCTTTCTTT; CDR3 protein: CASSQDWGGTEAFF
V gene: TRBV12-3/TRBV12-4; J gene: TRBJ2-7; clone size: .; D gene: TRBD1; CDR3 DNA: TGTGCCAGCAGTTTAGGGGACAGGGCTACCTACGAGCAGTACTTC; CDR3 protein: CASSLGDRATYEQYF
V gene: TRBV4-1; J gene: TRBJ1-1; clone size: once; D gene: .; CDR3 DNA: TGCGCCAGCAGCCAAGGTCCTGAAGCTTTCTTT; CDR3 protein: CASSQGPEAFF
V gene: TRBV4-1; J gene: TRBJ2-7; clone size: .; D gene: TRBD2; CDR3 DNA: TGCGCCAGCAGCCAAGAGGGGGGACTAGCGGGGGGACTCTCCTACGAGCAGTACTTC; CDR3 protein: CASSQEGGLAGGLSYEQYF
V gene: TRBV7-8; J gene: TRBJ1-1; clone size: .; D gene: .; CDR3 DNA: TGTGCCAGCAGCCCACAGTTTTCTGAAGCTTTCTTT; CDR3 protein: CASSPQFSEAFF
V gene: TRBV20-1; J gene: TRBJ1-4; clone size: few; D gene: .; CDR3 DNA: TGCAGTGCCCCCTTTGGGACAACTAATGAAAAACTGTTTTTT; CDR3 protein: CSAPFGTTNEKLFF
V gene: TRBV7-7; J gene: TRBJ2-1; clone size: once; D gene: TRBD2; CDR3 DNA: TGTGCCAGCTGCTTAGAACTAGCGGGGGACAATGAGCAGTTCTTC; CDR3 protein: CASCLELAGDNEQFF
V gene: TRBV5-1; J gene: TRBJ2-3; clone size: .; D gene: TRBD1; CDR3 DNA: TGCGCCAGCAGCGTGCCACAGGGGGCCAGCACAGATACGCAGTATTTT; CDR3 protein: CASSVPQGASTDTQYF
V gene: TRBV6-5; J gene: TRBJ2-6; clone size: .; D gene: .; CDR3 DNA: TGTGCCAGCAGAGGAGGGCCCGGTGGGGCCAACGTCCTGACTTTC; CDR3 protein: CASRGGPGGANVLTF
V gene: TRBV6-5; J gene: TRBJ1-5; clone size: few; D gene: .; CDR3 DNA: TGTGCCAGCAGCCGGGACATCATTAGCAATCAGCCCCAGCATTTT; CDR3 protein: CASSRDIISNQPQHF
V gene: TRBV7-8; J gene: TRBJ2-5; clone size: .; D gene: .; CDR3 DNA: TGTGCCAGCAGCCTACAGTCGGAGACCCAGTACTTC; CDR3 protein: CASSLQSETQYF
V gene: TRBV12-3/TRBV12-4; J gene: TRBJ1-1; clone size: .; D gene: .; CDR3 DNA: TGTGCCAGCAGTTTTATCGACCGGAACACTGAAGCTTTCTTT; CDR3 protein: CASSFIDRNTEAFF
V gene: TRBV7-2; J gene: TRBJ2-1; clone size: .; D gene: TRBD2; CDR3 DNA: TGTGCCAGCAGCTCAAAACCGGGACTAGTGACTAGTAATGAGCAGTTCTTC; CDR3 protein: CASSSKPGLVTSNEQFF
V gene: TRBV4-3; J gene: TRBJ2-2; clone size: .; D gene: TRBD2; CDR3 DNA: TGCGCCAGCAGCCAAGATCCCGGGAGGGCCACCGGGGAGCTGTTTTTT; CDR3 protein: CASSQDPGRATGELFF
V gene: TRBV29-1; J gene: TRBJ1-5; clone size: .; D gene: .; CDR3 DNA: TGCAGCGTTGGGGCAGGGGGCAATCAGCCCCAGCATTTT; CDR3 protein: CSVGAGGNQPQHF
V gene: TRBV30; J gene: TRBJ2-7; clone size: .; D gene: TRBD1; CDR3 DNA: TGTGCCTGGGGGACAGGGGGTAACGAGCAGTACTTC; CDR3 protein: CAWGTGGNEQYF
V gene: TRBV15; J gene: TRBJ1-5; clone size: .; D gene: .; CDR3 DNA: TGTGCCACCAGCAGACAGGGTTCCGGCAATCAGCCCCAGCATTTT; CDR3 protein: CATSRQGSGNQPQHF
V gene: TRBV12-3/TRBV12-4; J gene: TRBJ2-2; clone size: .; D gene: .; CDR3 DNA: TGTGCCAGCAGTCGCCCTATGCCATCGGGGCTGTTTTTT; CDR3 protein: CASSRPMPSGLFF